The text below deals with one TCR beta chain. Its antigen is currently unknown. An overnight rest at 37°C with around 200 IU/ml IL-2 preceded regulatory T cell sorting from thawed PBMCs. This sample is part of a study of Tregs in tolerant kidney transplant recipients. Broader study findings: For some patients, primers changed over time, blocking nucleotide-level comparison.

The protocol was immunoSEQ multiplex PCR, while the TCRdb copy is restricted to in-frame clones and leaves out a portion. The data show around 78,000 clones, with 85% to 95% seen just once and approximately 0.37% held by the top ten. This TCR came from a human donor who received a combined kidney and bone marrow transplant. Source: Tregs from blood, taken before the transplant.

For the CDR3, the DNA is TGTGCCAGCAGCGGAGTAGAGGGCGGCGAGACCCAGTACTTC. It is translated as CASSGVEGGETQYF. This chain connects TRBV5-6 to TRBJ2-5, with D possibly matching TRBD2 (5 bases). The CDR3 is made up of 14 amino acids. V lost 4 bases and J 5 bases, leaving 15 bases between the germline ends. Germline V CDR1 and CDR2: SGHDT, YYEEEE. The entire variable domain, with the rest obtained from reference TRBV5-6 and TRBJ2-5, is as follows: DAGVTQSPTHLIKTRGQQVTLRCSPKSGHDTVSWYQQALGQGPQFIFQYYEEEERQRGNFPDRFSGHQFPNYSSELNVNALLLGDSALYLCASSGVEGGETQYFGPGTRLLVL.